This passage covers 2 T cell receptor beta chains from one sample sequenced in a study of blood T cells in healthy people across ages. It was with a sample-barcoded 5' primer and a J-beta primer mix that a second PCR of roughly 7 to 12 cycles was run. TCRdb analysed the 5' RACE reads with MiXCR anew, one entry per CDR3 protein. Among about 580,000 distinct CDR3 sequences listed, roughly 43% were seen once. Sequenced input: blood. These receptor sequences come from a man at least 80 years old in good health.

The V call is TRBV6-2 or TRBV6-3, the J call TRBJ2-3; either TRBD1 or TRBD2 may supply D (5 bases each). This CDR3 is built from 18 residues. Germline values: CDR1 MNHEY, CDR2 SVGEGT. Trimming pared 0 bases from V and 4 bases from J, leaving 20 bases between. The CDR3 is CASSYSTWDGTTSDTQYF. The CDR3 DNA sequence: TGTGCCAGCAGTTACTCGACTTGGGACGGTACGACGTCAGATACGCAGTATTTT.

CDR3 loop: CSVVVGSGVQETQYF. The CDR3 nucleotides are TGCAGCGTTGTTGTAGGTAGCGGGGTGCAAGAGACCCAGTACTTC. The genes are TRBV29-1 and TRBJ2-5, with TRBD2 identical over 8 bases. This CDR3 spans 15 amino acids. Germline loops: CDR1 SQVTM, CDR2 ANQGSEA. V shed 4 bases, J shed 2 bases, and the junction held 9 bases outside the gene matches.